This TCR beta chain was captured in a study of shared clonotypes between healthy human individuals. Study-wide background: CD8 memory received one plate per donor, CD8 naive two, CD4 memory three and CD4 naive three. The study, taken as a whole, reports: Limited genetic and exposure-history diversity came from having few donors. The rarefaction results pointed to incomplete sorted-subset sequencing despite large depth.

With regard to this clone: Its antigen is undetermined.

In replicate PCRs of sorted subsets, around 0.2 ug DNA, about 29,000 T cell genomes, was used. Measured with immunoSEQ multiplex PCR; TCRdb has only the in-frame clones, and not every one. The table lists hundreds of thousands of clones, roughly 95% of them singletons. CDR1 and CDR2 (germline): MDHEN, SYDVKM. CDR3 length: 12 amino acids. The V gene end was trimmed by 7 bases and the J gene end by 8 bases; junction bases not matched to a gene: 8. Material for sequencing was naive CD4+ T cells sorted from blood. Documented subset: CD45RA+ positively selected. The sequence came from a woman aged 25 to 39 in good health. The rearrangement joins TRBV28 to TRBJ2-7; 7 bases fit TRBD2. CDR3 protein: CASTNSGFQQYF. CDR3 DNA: TGTGCCAGCACCAATAGCGGGTTTCAGCAGTACTTC. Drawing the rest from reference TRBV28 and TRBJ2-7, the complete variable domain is DVKVTQSSRYLVKRTGEKVFLECVQDMDHENMFWYRQDPGLGLRLIYFSYDVKMKEKGDIPEGYSVSREKKERFSLILESASTNQTSMYLCASTNSGFQQYFGPGTRLTVT.